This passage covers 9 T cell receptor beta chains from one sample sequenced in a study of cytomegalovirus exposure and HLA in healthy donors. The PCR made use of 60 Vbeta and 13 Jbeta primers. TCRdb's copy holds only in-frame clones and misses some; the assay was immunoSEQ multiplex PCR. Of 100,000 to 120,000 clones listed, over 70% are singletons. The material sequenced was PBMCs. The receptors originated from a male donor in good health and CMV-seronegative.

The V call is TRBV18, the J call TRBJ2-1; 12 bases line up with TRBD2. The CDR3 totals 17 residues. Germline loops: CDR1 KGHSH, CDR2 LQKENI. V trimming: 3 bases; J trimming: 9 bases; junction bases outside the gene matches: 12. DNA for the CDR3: TGTGCCAGCTCACCGGCCGGACTAGCGGGAACAAGCAGTGAGCAGTTCTTC. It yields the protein CASSPAGLAGTSSEQFF.

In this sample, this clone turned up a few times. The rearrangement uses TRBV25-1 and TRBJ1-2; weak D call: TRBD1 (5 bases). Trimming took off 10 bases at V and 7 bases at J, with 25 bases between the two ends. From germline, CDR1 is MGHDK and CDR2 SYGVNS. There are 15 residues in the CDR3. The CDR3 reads CATGFGTPRPTGYTF. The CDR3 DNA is TGTGCCACGGGATTCGGGACTCCCCGGCCCACTGGCTACACCTTC.

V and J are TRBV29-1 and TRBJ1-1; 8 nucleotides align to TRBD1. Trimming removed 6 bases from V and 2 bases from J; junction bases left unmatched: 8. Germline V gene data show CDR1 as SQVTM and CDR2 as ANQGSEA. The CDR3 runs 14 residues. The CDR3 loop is CSVGQGGINTEAFF. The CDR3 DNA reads TGCAGCGTCGGACAGGGAGGTATTAACACTGAAGCTTTCTTT.

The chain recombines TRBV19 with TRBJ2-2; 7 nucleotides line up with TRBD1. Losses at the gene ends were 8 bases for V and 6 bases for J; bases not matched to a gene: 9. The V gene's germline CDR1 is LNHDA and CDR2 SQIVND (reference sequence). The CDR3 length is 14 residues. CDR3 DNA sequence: TGTGCCAGTGCACCCGACAGGGTGGCCGGGGAGCTGTTTTTT. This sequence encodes CASAPDRVAGELFF.

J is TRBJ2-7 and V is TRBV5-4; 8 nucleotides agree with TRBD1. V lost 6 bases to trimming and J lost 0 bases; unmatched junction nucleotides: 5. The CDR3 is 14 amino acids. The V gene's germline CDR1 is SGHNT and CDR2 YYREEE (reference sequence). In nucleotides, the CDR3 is TGTGCCAGCACCCTCGGACAGGGCTCCTACGAGCAGTACTTC. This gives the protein CASTLGQGSYEQYF.

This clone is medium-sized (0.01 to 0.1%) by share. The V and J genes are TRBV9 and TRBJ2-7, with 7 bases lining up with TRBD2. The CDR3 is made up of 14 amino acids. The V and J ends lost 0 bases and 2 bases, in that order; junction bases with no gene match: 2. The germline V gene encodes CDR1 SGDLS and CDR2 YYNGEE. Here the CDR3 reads CASSVVAGAYEQYF. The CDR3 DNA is TGTGCCAGCAGCGTAGTGGCGGGAGCCTACGAGCAGTACTTC.

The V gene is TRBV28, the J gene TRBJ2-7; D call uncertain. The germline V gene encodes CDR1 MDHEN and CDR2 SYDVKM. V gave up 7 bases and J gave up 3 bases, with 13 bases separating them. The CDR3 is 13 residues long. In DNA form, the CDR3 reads TGTGCCAGCATGGAACAGATGCGCTACGAGCAGTACTTC. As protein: CASMEQMRYEQYF.

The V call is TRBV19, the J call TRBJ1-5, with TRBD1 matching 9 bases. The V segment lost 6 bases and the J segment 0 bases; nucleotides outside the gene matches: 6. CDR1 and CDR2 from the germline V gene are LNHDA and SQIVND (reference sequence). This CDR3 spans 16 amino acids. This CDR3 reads CASRSTGGISNQPQHF. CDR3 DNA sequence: TGTGCCAGTAGGAGTACAGGGGGCATTAGCAATCAGCCCCAGCATTTT.

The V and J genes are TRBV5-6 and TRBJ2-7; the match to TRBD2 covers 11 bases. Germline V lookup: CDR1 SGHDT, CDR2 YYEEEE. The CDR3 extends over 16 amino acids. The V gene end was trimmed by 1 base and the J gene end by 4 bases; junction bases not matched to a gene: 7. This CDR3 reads CASSLLYGTSGYEQYF. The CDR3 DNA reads TGTGCCAGCAGCTTGTTATATGGGACTAGCGGTTACGAGCAGTACTTC.